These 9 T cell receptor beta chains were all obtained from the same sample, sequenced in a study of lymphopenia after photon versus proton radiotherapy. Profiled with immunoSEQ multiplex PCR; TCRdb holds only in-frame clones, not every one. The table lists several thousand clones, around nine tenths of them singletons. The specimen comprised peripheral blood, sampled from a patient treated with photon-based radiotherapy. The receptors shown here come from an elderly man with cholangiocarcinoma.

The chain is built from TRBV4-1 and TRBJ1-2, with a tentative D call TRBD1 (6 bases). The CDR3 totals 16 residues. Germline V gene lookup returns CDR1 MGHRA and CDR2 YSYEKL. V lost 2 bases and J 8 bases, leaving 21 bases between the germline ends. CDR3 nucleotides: TGCGCCAGCAGCCAACACCAGGGGAGGGGTATCGAGGGCTACACCTTC. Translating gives CASSQHQGRGIEGYTF.

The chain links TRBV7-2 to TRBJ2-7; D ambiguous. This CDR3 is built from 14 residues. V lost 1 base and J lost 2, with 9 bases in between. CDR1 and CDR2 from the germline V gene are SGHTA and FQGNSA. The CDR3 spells CASSLGSLAYEQYF. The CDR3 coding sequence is TGTGCCAGCAGCTTAGGCAGTCTAGCCTACGAGCAGTACTTC.

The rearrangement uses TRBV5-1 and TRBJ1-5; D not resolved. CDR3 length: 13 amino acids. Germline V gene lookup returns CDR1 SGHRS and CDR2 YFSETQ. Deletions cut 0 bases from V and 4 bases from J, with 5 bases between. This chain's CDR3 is CASSLAGNQPQHF. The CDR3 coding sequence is TGCGCCAGCAGCTTGGCAGGAAATCAGCCCCAGCATTTT.

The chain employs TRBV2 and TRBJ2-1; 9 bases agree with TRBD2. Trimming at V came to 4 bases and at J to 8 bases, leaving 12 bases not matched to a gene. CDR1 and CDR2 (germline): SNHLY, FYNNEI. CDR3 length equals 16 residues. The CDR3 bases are TGTGCCAGCAGTGGATCCCCCGAGCGGGGGGAGGATGAGCAGTTCTTC. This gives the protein CASSGSPERGEDEQFF.

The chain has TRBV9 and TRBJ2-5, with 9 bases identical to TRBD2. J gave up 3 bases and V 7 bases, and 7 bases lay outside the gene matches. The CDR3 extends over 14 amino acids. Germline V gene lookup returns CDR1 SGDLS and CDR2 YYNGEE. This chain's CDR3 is CASGGTSTEETQYF. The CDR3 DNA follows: TGTGCCAGCGGCGGGACTAGCACAGAAGAGACCCAGTACTTC.

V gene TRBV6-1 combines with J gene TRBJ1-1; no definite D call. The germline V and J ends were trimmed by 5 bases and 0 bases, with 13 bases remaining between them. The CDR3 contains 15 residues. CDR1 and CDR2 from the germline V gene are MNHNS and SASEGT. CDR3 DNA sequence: TGTGCCAGCAGTCCCTCACACATCCTGAACACTGAAGCTTTCTTT. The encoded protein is CASSPSHILNTEAFF.

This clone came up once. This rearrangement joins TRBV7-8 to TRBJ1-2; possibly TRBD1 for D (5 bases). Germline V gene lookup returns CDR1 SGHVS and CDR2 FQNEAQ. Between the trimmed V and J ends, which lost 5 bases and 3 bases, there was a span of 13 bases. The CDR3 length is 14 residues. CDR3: CASSPFQGDYGYTF. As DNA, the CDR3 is TGTGCCAGCAGCCCCTTCCAGGGAGACTATGGCTACACCTTC.

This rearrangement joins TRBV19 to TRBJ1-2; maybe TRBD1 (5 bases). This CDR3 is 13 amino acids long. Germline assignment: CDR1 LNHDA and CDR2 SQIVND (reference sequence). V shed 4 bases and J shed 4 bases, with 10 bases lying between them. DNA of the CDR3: TGTGCCAGTAGTAGGGACGGCGTCTATGGCTACACCTTC. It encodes CASSRDGVYGYTF.

The CDR3 nucleotides are TGTGCCAGCAGCCCCCCCGGACTTAGCACAGATACGCAGTATTTT. As protein: CASSPPGLSTDTQYF. The chain links TRBV7-9 to TRBJ2-3; tentative D call: TRBD2 (5 bases). CDR3 length equals 15 residues. Germline-derived CDR1 and CDR2 are SEHNR and FQNEAQ (reference sequence). Trimming removed 5 bases from V and 0 bases from J, with 12 bases in between.